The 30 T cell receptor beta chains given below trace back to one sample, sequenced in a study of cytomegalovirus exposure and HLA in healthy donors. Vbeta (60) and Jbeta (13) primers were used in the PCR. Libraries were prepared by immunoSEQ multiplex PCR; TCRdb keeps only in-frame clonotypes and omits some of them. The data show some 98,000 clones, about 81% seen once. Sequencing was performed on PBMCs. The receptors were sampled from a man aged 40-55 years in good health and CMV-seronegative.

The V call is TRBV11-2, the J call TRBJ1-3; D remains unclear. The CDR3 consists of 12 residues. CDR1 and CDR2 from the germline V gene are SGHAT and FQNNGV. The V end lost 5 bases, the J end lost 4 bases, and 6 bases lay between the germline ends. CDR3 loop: CASSTQGNTIYF. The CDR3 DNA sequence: TGTGCCAGCAGCACACAAGGAAACACCATATATTTT. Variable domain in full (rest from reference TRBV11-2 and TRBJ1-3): EAGVAQSPRYKIIEKRQSVAFWCNPISGHATLYWYQQILGQGPKLLIQFQNNGVVDDSQLPKDRFSAERLKGVDSTLKIQPAKLEDSAVYLCASSTQGNTIYFGEGSWLTVV.

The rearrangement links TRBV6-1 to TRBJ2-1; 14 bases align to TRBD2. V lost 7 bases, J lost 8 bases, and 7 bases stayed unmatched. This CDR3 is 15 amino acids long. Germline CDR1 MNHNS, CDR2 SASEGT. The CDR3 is CASNRLAGGPDEQFF. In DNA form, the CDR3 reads TGTGCCAGCAACCGACTAGCGGGGGGGCCTGATGAGCAGTTCTTC.

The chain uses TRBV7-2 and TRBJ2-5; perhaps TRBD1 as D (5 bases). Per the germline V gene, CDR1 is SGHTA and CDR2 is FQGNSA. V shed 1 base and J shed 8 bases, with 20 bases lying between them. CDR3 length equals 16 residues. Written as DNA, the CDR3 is TGTGCCAGCAGCTTAGGGTTAGGGGCTGGGGTTGTTACCCAGTACTTC. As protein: CASSLGLGAGVVTQYF.

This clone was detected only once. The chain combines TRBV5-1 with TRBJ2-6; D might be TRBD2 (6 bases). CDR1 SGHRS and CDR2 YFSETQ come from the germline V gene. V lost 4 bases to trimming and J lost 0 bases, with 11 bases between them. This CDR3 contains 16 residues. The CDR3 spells CASSPVEGSGANVLTF. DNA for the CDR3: TGCGCCAGCAGCCCCGTGGAGGGCTCTGGGGCCAACGTCCTGACTTTC.

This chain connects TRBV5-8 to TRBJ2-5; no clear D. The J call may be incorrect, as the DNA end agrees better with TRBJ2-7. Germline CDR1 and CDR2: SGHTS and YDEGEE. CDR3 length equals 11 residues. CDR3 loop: CASSLPYEQYF. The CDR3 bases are TGTGCCAGCAGCCTTCCCTACGAGCAGTACTTC.

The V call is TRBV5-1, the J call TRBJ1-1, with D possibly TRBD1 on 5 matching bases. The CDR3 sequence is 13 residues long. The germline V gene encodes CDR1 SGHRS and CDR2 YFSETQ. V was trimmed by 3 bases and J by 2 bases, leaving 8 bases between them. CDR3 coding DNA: TGCGCCAGCAGCTACACAGGAAACACTGAAGCTTTCTTT. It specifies CASSYTGNTEAFF.

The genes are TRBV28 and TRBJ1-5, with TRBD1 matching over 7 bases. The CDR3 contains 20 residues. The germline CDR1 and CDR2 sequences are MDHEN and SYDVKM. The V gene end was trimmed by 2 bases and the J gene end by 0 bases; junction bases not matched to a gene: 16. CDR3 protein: CASSLPSGRGVTSSNQPQHF. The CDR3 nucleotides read TGTGCCAGCAGTTTACCGTCGGGCAGGGGGGTTACAAGTAGCAATCAGCCCCAGCATTTT.

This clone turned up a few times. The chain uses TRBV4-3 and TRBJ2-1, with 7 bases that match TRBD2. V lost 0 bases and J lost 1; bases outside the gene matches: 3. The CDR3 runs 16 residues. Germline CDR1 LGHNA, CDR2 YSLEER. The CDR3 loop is CASSQDGTKSYNEQFF. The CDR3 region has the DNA TGCGCCAGCAGCCAAGATGGGACTAAATCCTACAATGAGCAGTTCTTC.

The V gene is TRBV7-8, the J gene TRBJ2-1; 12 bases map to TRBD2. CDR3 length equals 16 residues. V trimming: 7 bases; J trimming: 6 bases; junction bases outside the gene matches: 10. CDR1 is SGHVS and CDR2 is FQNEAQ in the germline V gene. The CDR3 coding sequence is TGTGCCAGCAACCTAAAGGGACTAGCGGGTATCAATGAGCAGTTCTTC. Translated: CASNLKGLAGINEQFF.

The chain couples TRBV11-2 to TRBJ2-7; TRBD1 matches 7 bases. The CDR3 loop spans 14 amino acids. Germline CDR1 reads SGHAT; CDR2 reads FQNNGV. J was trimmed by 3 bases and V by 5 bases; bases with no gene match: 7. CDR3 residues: CASSGQDGGYEQYF. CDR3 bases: TGTGCCAGCAGCGGACAGGACGGTGGCTACGAGCAGTACTTC.

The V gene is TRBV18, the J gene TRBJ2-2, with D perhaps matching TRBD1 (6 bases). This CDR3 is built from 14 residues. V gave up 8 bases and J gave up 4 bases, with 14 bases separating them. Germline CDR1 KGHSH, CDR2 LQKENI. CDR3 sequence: CASTIQGTTGELFF. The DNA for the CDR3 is TGTGCCAGCACAATTCAGGGGACCACCGGGGAGCTGTTTTTT.

The CDR3 region has the DNA TGTGCCAGCAGTGGAGGGGGACAGGGGGCCTACGAGCAGTACTTC. Protein product: CASSGGGQGAYEQYF. The chain links TRBV2 to TRBJ2-7; 11 bases align to TRBD1. Germline CDR1 reads SNHLY; CDR2 reads FYNNEI. The CDR3 length is 15 residues. The V and J ends lost 4 bases and 2 bases, in that order; junction bases with no gene match: 4.

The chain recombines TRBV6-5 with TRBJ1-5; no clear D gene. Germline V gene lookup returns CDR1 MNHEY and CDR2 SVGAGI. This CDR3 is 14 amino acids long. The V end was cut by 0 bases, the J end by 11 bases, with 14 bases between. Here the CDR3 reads CASSYSEGGSAQHF. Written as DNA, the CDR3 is TGTGCCAGCAGTTACTCGGAGGGTGGTTCGGCCCAGCATTTT.

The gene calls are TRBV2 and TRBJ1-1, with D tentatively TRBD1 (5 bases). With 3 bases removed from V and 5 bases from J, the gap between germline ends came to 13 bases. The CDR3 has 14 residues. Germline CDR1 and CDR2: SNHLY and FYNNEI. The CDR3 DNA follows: TGTGCCAGCAGTGATCGGGGGGTAGGAACTGAAGCTTTCTTT. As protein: CASSDRGVGTEAFF. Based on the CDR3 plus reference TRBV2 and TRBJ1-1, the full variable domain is EPEVTQTPSHQVTQMGQEVILRCVPISNHLYFYWYRQILGQKVEFLVSFYNNEISEKSEIFDDQFSVERPDGSNFTLKIRSTKLEDSAMYFCASSDRGVGTEAFFGQGTRLTVV.

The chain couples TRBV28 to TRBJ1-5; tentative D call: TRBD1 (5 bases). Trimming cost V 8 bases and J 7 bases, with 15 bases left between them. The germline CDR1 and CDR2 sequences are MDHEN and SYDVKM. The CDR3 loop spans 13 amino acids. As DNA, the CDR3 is TGTGCCAGCCTAGGGGCGGGAGGGCAGCCCCAGCATTTT. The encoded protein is CASLGAGGQPQHF.

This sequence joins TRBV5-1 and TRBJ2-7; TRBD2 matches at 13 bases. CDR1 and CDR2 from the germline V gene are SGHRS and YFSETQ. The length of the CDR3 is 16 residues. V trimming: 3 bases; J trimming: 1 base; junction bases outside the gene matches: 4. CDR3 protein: CASSSTSGGLSYEQYF. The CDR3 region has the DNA TGCGCCAGCAGCTCGACTAGCGGGGGGTTATCCTACGAGCAGTACTTC. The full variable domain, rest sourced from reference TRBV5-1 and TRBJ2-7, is KAGVTQTPRYLIKTRGQQVTLSCSPISGHRSVSWYQQTPGQGLQFLFEYFSETQRNKGNFPGRFSGRQFSNSRSEMNVSTLELGDSALYLCASSSTSGGLSYEQYFGPGTRLTVT.

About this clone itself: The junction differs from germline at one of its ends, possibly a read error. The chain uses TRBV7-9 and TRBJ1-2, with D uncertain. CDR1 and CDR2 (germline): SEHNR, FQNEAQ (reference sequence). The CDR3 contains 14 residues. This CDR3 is CSSSLEVSVYGYTF. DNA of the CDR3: TGTTCCAGCAGCTTAGAGGTTAGCGTCTATGGCTACACCTTC.

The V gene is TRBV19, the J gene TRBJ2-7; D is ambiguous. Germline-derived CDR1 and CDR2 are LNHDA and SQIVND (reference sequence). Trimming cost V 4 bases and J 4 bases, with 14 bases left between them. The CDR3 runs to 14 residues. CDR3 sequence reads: CASSKNTIGYEQYF. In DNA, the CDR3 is TGTGCCAGTAGTAAAAATACCATCGGGTACGAGCAGTACTTC.

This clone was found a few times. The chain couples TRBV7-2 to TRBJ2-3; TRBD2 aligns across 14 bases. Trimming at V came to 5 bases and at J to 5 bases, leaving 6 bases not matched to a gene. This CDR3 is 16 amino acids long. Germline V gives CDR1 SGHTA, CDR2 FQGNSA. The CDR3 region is CASSAGLAGGEDTQYF. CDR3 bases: TGTGCCAGCAGCGCAGGACTAGCGGGGGGTGAAGATACGCAGTATTTT.

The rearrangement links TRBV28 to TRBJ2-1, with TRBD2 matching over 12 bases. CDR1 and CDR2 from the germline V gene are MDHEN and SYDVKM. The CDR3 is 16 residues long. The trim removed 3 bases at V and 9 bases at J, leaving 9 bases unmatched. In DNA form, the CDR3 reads TGTGCCAGCAGTTTTCGCCTAGCGGGGGGGTATGGTGAGCAGTTCTTC. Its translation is CASSFRLAGGYGEQFF.

The CDR3 bases are TGTGCCAGCAGTGGGACCCACAGGGCTCGTAATGAAAAACTGTTTTTT. This codes for CASSGTHRARNEKLFF. The chain is built from TRBV2 and TRBJ1-4, with D tentatively TRBD1 (6 bases). Per germline, CDR1 SNHLY and CDR2 FYNNEI. This CDR3 region has 16 residues. V was trimmed by 4 bases and J by 4 bases, leaving 16 bases between them.

The DNA of the CDR3 is TGCGCCAGCAGCTTGGGTCTAAAGAACACTGAAGCTTTCTTT. Protein: CASSLGLKNTEAFF. The rearrangement links TRBV5-1 to TRBJ1-1; D gene ambiguous. The length of the CDR3 is 14 residues. The germline V gene has CDR1 SGHRS and CDR2 YFSETQ. The ends were cut back, 0 bases at V and 1 base at J, with 7 bases in the middle.

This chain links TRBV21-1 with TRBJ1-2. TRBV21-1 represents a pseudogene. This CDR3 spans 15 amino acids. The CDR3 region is CASSKHPVENYGYTF. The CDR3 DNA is TGTGCCAGCAGCAAACACCCGGTAGAAAACTATGGCTACACCTTC.

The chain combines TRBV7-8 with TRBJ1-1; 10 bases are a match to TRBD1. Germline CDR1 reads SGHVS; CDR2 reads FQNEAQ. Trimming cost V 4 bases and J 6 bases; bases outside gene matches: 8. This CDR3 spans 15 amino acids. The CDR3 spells CASSSTGGSVSEAFF. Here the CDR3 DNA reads TGTGCCAGCAGCTCGACAGGGGGCTCGGTCTCTGAAGCTTTCTTT.

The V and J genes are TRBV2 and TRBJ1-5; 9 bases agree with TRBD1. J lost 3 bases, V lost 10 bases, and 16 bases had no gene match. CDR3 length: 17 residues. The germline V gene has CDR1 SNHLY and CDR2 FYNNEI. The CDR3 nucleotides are TGTGCCATCGGTCCCGGGACAGGGTTGAGGTACAATCAGCCCCAGCATTTT. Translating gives CAIGPGTGLRYNQPQHF.

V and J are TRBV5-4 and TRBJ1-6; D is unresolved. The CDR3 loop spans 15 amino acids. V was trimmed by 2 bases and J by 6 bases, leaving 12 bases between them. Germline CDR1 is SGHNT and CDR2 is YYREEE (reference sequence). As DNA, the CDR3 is TGTGCCAGCAGCTTAATGAGCCTTATTAATTCACCCCTCCACTTT. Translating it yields CASSLMSLINSPLHF.

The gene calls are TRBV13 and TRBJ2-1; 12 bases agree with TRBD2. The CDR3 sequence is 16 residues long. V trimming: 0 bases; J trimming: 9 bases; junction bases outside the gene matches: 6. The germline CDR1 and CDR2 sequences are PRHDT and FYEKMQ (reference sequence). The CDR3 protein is CASSLGGASGGVEQFF. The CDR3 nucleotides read TGTGCCAGCAGCTTAGGCGGGGCTAGCGGGGGGGTTGAGCAGTTCTTC.

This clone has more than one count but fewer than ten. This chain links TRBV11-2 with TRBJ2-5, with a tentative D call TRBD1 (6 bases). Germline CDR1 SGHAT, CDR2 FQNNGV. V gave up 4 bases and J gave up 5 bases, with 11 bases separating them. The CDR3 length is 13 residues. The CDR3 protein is CASSSQGRETQYF. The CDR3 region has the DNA TGTGCCAGCAGCTCCCAGGGGCGGGAGACCCAGTACTTC.

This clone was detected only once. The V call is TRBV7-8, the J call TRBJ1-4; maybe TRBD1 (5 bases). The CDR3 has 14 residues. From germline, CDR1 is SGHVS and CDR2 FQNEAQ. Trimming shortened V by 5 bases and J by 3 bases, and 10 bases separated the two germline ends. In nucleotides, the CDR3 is TGTGCCAGCAGCCCGGGGGGATCTAATGAAAAACTGTTTTTT. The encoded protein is CASSPGGSNEKLFF.

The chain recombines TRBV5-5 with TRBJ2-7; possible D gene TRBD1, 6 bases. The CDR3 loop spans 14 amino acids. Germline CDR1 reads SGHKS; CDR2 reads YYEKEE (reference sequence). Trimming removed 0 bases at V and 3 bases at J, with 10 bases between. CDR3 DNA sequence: TGTGCCAGCAGCTTGGGGACAGAATACTACGAGCAGTACTTC. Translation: CASSLGTEYYEQYF.